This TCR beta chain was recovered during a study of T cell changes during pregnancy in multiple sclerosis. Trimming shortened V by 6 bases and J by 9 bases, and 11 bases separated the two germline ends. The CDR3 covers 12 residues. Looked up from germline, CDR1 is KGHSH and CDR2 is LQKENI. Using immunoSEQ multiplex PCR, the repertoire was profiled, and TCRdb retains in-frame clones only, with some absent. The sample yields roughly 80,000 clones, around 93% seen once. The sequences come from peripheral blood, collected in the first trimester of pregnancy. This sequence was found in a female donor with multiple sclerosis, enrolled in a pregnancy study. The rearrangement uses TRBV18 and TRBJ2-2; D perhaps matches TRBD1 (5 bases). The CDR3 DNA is TGTGCCAGCTCCCAGGGAATCCGGGAGCTGTTTTTT. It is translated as CASSQGIRELFF.